Following are 11 T cell receptor beta chains from one sample sequenced in a study of human T cells and chemical hapten exposure. TCRdb itself ran the RACE reads through MiXCR, one entry per CDR3 protein. The sample has roughly 130,000 distinct CDR3 sequences, 8.5% to 9.5% seen once. Indicated time point: healthy volunteer bleed at 2 weeks. Someone pulled total RNA out of unfractionated whole blood. What was sequenced was whole blood. These receptors originate from a male donor in good health. Some clones in this sample may be carry-over from other donors' samples.

There are many counts of this clonotype. Written as DNA, the CDR3 is TGCAGTGCTATCCCCCGAAGCGGGGGGGCGGCAGATACGCAGTATTTT. Protein sequence: CSAIPRSGGAADTQYF. The chain uses TRBV20-1 and TRBJ2-3; 10 bases agree with TRBD2. The J segment lost 4 bases and the V segment lost 4 bases, leaving 11 bases of the junction unmatched. Germline assignment: CDR1 DFQATT and CDR2 SNEGSKA (reference sequence). CDR3 length: 16 amino acids.

This clonotype was picked up a small number of times. The chain uses TRBV6-1 and TRBJ2-1, with D unresolved. Trimming removed 1 base from V and 6 bases from J, with 13 bases in between. Germline CDR1 MNHNS, CDR2 SASEGT. CDR3 size: 15 residues. The chain's CDR3 is CASSEGTASFNEQFF. The CDR3 DNA reads TGTGCCAGCAGTGAAGGGACCGCCAGTTTCAATGAGCAGTTCTTC.

V gene TRBV25-1 combines with J gene TRBJ2-6; maybe TRBD1 (7 bases). The V gene lost 6 bases and the J gene lost 1 base, with 13 bases spanning the gap. Germline CDR1 MGHDK, CDR2 SYGVNS. The CDR3 has 16 residues. The CDR3 loop is CASSSTGTSGANVLTF. The CDR3, as DNA: TGTGCCAGCAGCTCGACAGGGACTTCTGGGGCCAACGTCCTGACTTTC.

This clonotype was found a few times. The chain has TRBV6-1 and TRBJ2-5, with 10 positions matching TRBD1. This CDR3 comprises 14 residues. Germline CDR1 is MNHNS and CDR2 is SASEGT. J gave up 5 bases and V 8 bases, and 8 bases lay outside the gene matches. The CDR3 DNA sequence: TGTGCCAGCCAACCGGGACAGGGGATGGAGACCCAGTACTTC. It codes for CASQPGQGMETQYF.

This clonotype was recorded only once. The chain has TRBV10-3 and TRBJ2-3; 12 bases are shared with TRBD1. J lost 2 bases, V lost 6 bases, and 3 bases had no gene match. Looked up from germline, CDR1 is ENHRY and CDR2 is SYGVKD. The CDR3 is 15 residues long. CDR3 DNA sequence: TGTGCCATCAGACCGGGACAGGGGGCCACAGATACGCAGTATTTT. Protein: CAIRPGQGATDTQYF.

The CDR3 region is CSATGQSNTGELFF. CDR3 nucleotides: TGCAGTGCCACGGGACAGTCAAACACCGGGGAGCTGTTTTTT. The chain recombines TRBV20-1 with TRBJ2-2, with TRBD1 matching 7 bases. Looked up from germline, CDR1 is DFQATT and CDR2 is SNEGSKA (reference sequence). CDR3 length: 14 amino acids. V lost 6 bases, J lost 2 bases, and 6 bases stayed unmatched.

The gene calls are TRBV10-3 and TRBJ1-1; D is possibly TRBD1 (5 bases). The CDR3 covers 14 residues. Trimming left V 2 bases short and J 1 base short, with 8 bases between. Per the germline V gene, CDR1 is ENHRY and CDR2 is SYGVKD. CDR3 DNA: TGTGCCATCAGTGAGCAAGACAGGAACACTGAAGCTTTCTTT. Amino acids: CAISEQDRNTEAFF.

The CDR3: CASNLGVPRTSGDSGANVLTF. The CDR3 region has the DNA TGTGCCAGCAACTTGGGAGTTCCTAGGACTAGCGGAGACTCTGGGGCCAACGTCCTGACTTTC. The chain combines TRBV7-8 with TRBJ2-6; 10 bases fit TRBD2. Unmatched junction bases numbered 18, after V lost 7 bases and J lost 0 bases. The CDR3 covers 21 residues. Germline-derived CDR1 and CDR2 are SGHVS and FQNEAQ.

The V call is TRBV12-3 or TRBV12-4, the J call TRBJ2-3; 14 nucleotides match TRBD2. The CDR3 is 16 amino acids. The junction had 4 bases not matched to a gene; V was cut back by 6 bases and J by 2 bases. The CDR3 here is CASRGLAGDYTDTQYF. CDR3 bases: TGTGCCAGCAGGGGACTAGCGGGAGACTACACAGATACGCAGTATTTT.

The V gene is TRBV7-9, the J gene TRBJ1-5; 8 positions match TRBD1. The CDR3 loop spans 18 amino acids. V lost 0 bases, J lost 7 bases, and 14 bases stayed unmatched. Germline lookup yields CDR1 SEHNR and CDR2 FQNEAQ (reference sequence). The CDR3 DNA is TGTGCCAGCAGCTTAGCGGCCCCCGGACAGGGAGGAAACCAGCCCCAGCATTTT. Its translation is CASSLAAPGQGGNQPQHF.

Many counts were recorded for this clonotype. The genes are TRBV13 and TRBJ2-1; D possibly matches TRBD1 or TRBD2 (5 bases each). In germline, CDR1 is PRHDT, CDR2 FYEKMQ (reference sequence). V shed 5 bases and J shed 7 bases, with 15 bases lying between them. This CDR3 comprises 14 residues. In nucleotides, the CDR3 is TGTGCCAGCAGCATTGGGACCGCGAGGAATGAGCAGTTCTTC. This encodes CASSIGTARNEQFF.